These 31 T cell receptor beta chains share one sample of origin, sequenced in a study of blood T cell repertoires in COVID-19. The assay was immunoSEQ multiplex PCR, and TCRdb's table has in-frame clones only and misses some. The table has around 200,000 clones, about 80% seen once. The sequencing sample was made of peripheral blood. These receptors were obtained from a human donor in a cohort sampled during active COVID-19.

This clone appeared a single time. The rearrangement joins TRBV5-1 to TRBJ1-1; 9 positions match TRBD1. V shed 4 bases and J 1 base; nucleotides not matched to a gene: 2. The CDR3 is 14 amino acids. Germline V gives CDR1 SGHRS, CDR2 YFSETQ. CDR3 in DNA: TGCGCCAGCAGCGCGGACAGGGGGAACACTGAAGCTTTCTTT. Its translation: CASSADRGNTEAFF.

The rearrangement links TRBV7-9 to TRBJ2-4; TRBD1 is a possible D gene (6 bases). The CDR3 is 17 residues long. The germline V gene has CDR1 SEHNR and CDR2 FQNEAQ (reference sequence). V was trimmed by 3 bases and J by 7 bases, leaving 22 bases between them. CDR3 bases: TGTGCCAGCAGCTTGGACCTTGAACAGGGCCAGATGAACATTCAGTACTTC. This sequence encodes CASSLDLEQGQMNIQYF.

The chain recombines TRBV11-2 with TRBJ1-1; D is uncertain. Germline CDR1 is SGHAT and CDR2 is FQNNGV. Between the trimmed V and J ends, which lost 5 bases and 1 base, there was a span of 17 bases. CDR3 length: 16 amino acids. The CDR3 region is CASSPSGWVRNTEAFF. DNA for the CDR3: TGTGCCAGCAGCCCGTCAGGTTGGGTTAGGAACACTGAAGCTTTCTTT.

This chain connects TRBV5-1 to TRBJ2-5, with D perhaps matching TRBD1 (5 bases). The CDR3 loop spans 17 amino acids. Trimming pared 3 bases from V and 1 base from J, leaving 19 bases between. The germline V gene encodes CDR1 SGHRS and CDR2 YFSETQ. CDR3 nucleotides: TGCGCCAGCAGCTCGAATTCCAGGGTTGTGGGCCAAGAGACCCAGTACTTC. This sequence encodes CASSSNSRVVGQETQYF.

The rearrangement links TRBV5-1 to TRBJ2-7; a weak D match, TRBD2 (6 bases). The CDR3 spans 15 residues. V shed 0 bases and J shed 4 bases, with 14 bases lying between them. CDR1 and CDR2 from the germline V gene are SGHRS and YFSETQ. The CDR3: CASSLGFGGRYEQYF. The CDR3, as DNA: TGCGCCAGCAGCTTGGGATTTGGAGGGAGGTACGAGCAGTACTTC.

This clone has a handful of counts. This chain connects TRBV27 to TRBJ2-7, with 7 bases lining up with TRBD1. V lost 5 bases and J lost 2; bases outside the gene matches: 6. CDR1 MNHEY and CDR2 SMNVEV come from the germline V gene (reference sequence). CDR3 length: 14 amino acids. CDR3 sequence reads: CASSTTDRPYEQYF. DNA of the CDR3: TGTGCCAGCAGTACAACGGACAGGCCCTACGAGCAGTACTTC.

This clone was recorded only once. In DNA, the CDR3 is TGTGCCAGCAGCTTAGGGGACAGGGACGAGCAGTACTTC. This encodes CASSLGDRDEQYF. This chain uses TRBV5-6 with TRBJ2-7, with 9 bases fitting TRBD1. The germline V gene has CDR1 SGHDT and CDR2 YYEEEE. V shed 2 bases and J 5 bases; nucleotides not matched to a gene: 2. The CDR3 sequence is 13 residues long.

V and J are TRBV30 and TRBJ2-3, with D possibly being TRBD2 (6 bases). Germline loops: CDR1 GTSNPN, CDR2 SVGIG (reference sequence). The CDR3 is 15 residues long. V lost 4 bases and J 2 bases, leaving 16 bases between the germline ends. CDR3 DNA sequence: TGTGCCTGGAAATCCTTTAGCGGCCCCACAGATACGCAGTATTTT. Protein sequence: CAWKSFSGPTDTQYF.

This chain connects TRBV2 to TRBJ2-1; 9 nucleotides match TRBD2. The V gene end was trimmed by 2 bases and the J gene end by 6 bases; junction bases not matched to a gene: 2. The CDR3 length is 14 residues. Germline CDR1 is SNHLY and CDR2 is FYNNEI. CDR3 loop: CASSELAGINEQFF. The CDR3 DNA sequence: TGTGCCAGCAGTGAACTAGCGGGGATCAATGAGCAGTTCTTC.

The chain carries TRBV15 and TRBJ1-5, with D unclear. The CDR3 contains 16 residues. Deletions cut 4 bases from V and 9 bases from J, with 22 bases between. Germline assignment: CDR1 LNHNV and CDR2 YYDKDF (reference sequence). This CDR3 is CATSTQDGVLLGPQHF. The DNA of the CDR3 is TGTGCCACCAGCACCCAGGACGGGGTCCTACTCGGGCCCCAGCATTTT.

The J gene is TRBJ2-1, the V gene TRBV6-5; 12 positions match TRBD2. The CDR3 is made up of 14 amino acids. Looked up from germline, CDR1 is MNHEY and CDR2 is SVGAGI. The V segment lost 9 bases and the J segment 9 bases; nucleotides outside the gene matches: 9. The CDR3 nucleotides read TGTGCCAGTAGTACTAGCGGGGGGCTTGGTGAGCAGTTCTTC. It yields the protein CASSTSGGLGEQFF.

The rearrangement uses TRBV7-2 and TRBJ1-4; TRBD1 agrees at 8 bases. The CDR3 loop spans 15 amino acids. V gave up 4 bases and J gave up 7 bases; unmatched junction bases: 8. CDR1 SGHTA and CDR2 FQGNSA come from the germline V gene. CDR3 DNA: TGTGCCAGCAGCTCCGACAGGGGAAGGAGTGAAAAACTGTTTTTT. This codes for CASSSDRGRSEKLFF.

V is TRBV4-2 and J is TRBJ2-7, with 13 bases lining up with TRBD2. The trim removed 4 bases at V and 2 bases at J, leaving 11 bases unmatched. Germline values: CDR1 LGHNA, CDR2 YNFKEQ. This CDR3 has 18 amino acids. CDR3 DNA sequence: TGTGCCAGCAGCCGATTAGCCGGGGGACTAGCGGGGACCTACGAGCAGTACTTC. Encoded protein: CASSRLAGGLAGTYEQYF.

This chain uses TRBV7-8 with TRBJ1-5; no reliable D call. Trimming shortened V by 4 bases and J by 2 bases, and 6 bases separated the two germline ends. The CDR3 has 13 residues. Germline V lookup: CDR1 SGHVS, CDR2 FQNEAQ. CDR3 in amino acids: CASSSGGNQPQHF. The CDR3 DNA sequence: TGTGCCAGCAGCTCCGGGGGCAATCAGCCCCAGCATTTT.

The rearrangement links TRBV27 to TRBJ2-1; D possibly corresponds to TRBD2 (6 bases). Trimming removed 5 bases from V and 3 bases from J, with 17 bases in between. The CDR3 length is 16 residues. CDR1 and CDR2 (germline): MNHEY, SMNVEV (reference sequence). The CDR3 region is CASSRRRGGDYNEQFF. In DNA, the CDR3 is TGTGCCAGCAGTCGGCGTAGGGGCGGGGACTACAATGAGCAGTTCTTC.

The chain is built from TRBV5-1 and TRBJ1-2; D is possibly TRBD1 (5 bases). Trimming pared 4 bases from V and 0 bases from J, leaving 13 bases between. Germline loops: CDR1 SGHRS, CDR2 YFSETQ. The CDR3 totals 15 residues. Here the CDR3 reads CASSPGHSANYGYTF. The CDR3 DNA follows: TGCGCCAGCAGCCCCGGACATTCAGCTAACTATGGCTACACCTTC.

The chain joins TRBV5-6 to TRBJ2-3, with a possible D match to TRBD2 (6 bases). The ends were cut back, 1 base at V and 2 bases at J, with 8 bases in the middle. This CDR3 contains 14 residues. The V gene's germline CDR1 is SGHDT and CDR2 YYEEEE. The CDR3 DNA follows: TGTGCCAGCAGCTTGCAGGGACTCACAGATACGCAGTATTTT. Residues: CASSLQGLTDTQYF.

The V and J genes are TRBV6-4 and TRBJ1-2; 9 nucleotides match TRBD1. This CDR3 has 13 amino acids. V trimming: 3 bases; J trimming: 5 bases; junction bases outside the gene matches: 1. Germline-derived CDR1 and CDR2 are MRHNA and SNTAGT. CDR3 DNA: TGTGCCAGCAGTGAGACAGGGGGGTATGGCTACACCTTC. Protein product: CASSETGGYGYTF.

DNA for the CDR3: TGTGCCAGCAGCTTGGATCGGGAGAGCACAGATACGCAGTATTTT. Protein product: CASSLDRESTDTQYF. This chain links TRBV5-4 with TRBJ2-3; tentative D call: TRBD2 (6 bases). The CDR3 spans 15 residues. Trimming removed 0 bases from V and 0 bases from J, with 8 bases in between. CDR1 and CDR2 (germline): SGHNT, YYREEE (reference sequence).

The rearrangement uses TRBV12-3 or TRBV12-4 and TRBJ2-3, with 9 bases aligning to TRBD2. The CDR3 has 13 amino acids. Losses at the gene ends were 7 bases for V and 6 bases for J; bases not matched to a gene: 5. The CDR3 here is CASKAGGPDTQYF. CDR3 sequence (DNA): TGTGCCAGCAAGGCGGGGGGGCCGGATACGCAGTATTTT.

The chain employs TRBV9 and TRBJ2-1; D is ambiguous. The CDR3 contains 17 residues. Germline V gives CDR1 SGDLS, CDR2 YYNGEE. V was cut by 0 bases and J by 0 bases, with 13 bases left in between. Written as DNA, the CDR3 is TGTGCCAGCAGCGTAGATCTCGGGTATAGCTCCTACAATGAGCAGTTCTTC. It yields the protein CASSVDLGYSSYNEQFF. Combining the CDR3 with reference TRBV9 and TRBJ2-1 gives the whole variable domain DSGVTQTPKHLITATGQRVTLRCSPRSGDLSVYWYQQSLDQGLQFLIQYYNGEERAKGNILERFSAQQFPDLHSELNLSSLELGDSALYFCASSVDLGYSSYNEQFFGPGTRLTVL.

CDR3 loop: CANRTLQTPCSYEQYF. The CDR3 nucleotides are TGTGCCAACAGGACCTTACAGACGCCATGCTCCTACGAGCAGTACTTC. The chain joins TRBV25-1 to TRBJ2-7, with a tentative D call TRBD1 (5 bases). The CDR3 spans 16 residues. In germline, CDR1 is MGHDK, CDR2 SYGVNS. The V and J ends lost 10 bases and 0 bases respectively, with 22 bases between them.

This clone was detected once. The CDR3 coding sequence is TGTGCCAGCTCACCAAAGGGACAGGGGCCCGAGCAGTACTTC. This translates into CASSPKGQGPEQYF. The chain has TRBV18 and TRBJ2-7; 10 nucleotides agree with TRBD1. V was clipped by 2 bases and J by 6 bases; unmatched bases: 4. This CDR3 has 14 amino acids. CDR1 is KGHSH and CDR2 is LQKENI in the germline V gene.

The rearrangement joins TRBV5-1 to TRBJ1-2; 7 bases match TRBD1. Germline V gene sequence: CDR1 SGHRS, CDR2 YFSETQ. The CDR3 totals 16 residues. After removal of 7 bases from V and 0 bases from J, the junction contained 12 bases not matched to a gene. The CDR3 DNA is TGCGCCAGCGGACCACCAGGGGGGTCTCCTAACTATGGCTACACCTTC. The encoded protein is CASGPPGGSPNYGYTF.

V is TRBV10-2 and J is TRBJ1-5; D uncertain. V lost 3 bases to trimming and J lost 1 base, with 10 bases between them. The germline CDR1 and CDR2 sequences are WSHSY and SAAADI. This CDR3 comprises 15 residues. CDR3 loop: CASSDYGLSNQPQHF. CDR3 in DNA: TGCGCCAGCAGTGATTATGGACTGAGCAATCAGCCCCAGCATTTT.

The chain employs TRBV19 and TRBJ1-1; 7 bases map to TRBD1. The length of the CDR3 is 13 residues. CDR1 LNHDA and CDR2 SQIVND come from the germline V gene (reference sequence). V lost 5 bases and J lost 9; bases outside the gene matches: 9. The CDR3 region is CASSPSTGLKAFF. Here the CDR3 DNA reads TGTGCCAGTAGTCCGTCGACAGGGTTGAAAGCTTTCTTT.

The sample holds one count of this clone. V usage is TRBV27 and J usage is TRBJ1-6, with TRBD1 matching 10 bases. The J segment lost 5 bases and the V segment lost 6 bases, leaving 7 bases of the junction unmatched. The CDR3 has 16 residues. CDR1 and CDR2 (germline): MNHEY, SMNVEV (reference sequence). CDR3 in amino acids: CASSFIGTGDNSPLHF. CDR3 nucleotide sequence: TGTGCCAGCAGCTTCATTGGGACAGGGGATAATTCACCCCTCCACTTT.

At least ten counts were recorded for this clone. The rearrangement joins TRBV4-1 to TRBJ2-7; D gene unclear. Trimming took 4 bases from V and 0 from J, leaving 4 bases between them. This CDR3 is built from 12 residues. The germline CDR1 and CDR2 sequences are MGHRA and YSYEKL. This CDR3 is CASSPGSYEQYF. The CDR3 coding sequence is TGCGCCAGCAGCCCCGGCTCCTACGAGCAGTACTTC.

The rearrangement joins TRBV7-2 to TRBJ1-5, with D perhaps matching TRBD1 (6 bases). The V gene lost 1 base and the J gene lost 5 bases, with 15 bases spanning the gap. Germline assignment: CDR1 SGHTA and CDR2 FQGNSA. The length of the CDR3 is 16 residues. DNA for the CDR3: TGTGCCAGCAGCTTAGGGGTAGACAGGACTTATCAGCCCCAGCATTTT. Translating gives CASSLGVDRTYQPQHF.

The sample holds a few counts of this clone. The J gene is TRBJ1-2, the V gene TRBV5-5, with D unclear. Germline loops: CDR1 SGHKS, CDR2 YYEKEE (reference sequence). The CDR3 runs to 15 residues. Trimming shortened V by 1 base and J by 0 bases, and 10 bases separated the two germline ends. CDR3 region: CASSLSVNTNYGYTF. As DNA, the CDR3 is TGTGCCAGCAGCTTGTCGGTTAATACTAACTATGGCTACACCTTC.

The CDR3 DNA is TGTGCCAGCAGTCCACGACTAGCGGGGAAATACGAGCAGTACTTC. As protein: CASSPRLAGKYEQYF. The chain uses TRBV6-2 or TRBV6-3 and TRBJ2-7, with 11 bases that match TRBD2. The length of the CDR3 is 15 residues. Germline V CDR1 and CDR2: MNHEY, SVGEGT. The ends lost 5 bases at V and 4 bases at J; junction bases unmatched: 7.